This is a list of T cell receptor beta chains from one sample in a study of T cell changes during pregnancy in multiple sclerosis. Clones were read by immunoSEQ multiplex PCR, and TCRdb kept only the in-frame ones, dropping some. Of around 50,000 clones listed, about 95% are singletons. This specimen consisted of CD8+ T cells from peripheral blood mononuclear cells, obtained in the first trimester of pregnancy. The receptors originated from a female donor with multiple sclerosis, enrolled in a pregnancy study. Each CDR3 is given with its conserved first and last residue. D genes are given only for firm matches. Some rows have no size entry. The others give once, few or many, or a class for an expanded clone.

d_call	j_call	clone_size	v_call	cdr3_aa	cdr3_nt
-	TRBJ1-1	many	TRBV19	CASSLRDIGSRYTEAFF	TGTGCCAGTAGTCTACGGGACATCGGCTCCCGGTACACTGAAGCTTTCTTT
-	TRBJ2-1	-	TRBV27	CASSLRGADNEQFF	TGTGCCAGCAGTTTACGGGGGGCGGACAATGAGCAGTTCTTC
-	TRBJ2-5	medium-sized	TRBV5-1	CASSLEEPGEETQYF	TGCGCCAGCAGCTTGGAGGAGCCAGGGGAAGAGACCCAGTACTTC
TRBD2	TRBJ2-7	once	TRBV27	CASSLGLAYEQYF	TGTGCCAGCAGTTTGGGACTAGCCTACGAGCAGTACTTC
TRBD1	TRBJ2-1	-	TRBV28	CASSLGAGGYEQFF	TGTGCCAGCAGTCTAGGGGCAGGGGGCTATGAGCAGTTCTTC
TRBD2	TRBJ2-2	-	TRBV5-6	CASSLERGGELFF	TGTGCCAGCAGCTTGGAGCGGGGCGGGGAGCTGTTTTTT
TRBD1	TRBJ2-1	-	TRBV2	CAILDRDEQFF	TGTGCCATCTTAGACAGGGATGAGCAGTTCTTC
-	TRBJ1-2	-	TRBV6-1	CASSEAAGFDGYTF	TGTGCCAGCAGTGAAGCGGCCGGGTTCGATGGCTACACCTTC
-	TRBJ2-7	-	TRBV5-1	CASSSPNTYEQYF	TGCGCCAGCAGCTCCCCCAACACCTACGAGCAGTACTTC
-	TRBJ1-2	-	TRBV11-2	CASSLDRQGGENYGYTF	TGTGCCAGCAGCTTAGATCGGCAGGGCGGAGAGAACTATGGCTACACCTTC
-	TRBJ1-5	-	TRBV28	CASRESVGHNQPQHF	TGTGCCAGCAGGGAGTCCGTGGGGCACAATCAGCCCCAGCATTTT
-	TRBJ2-4	-	TRBV6-1	CASSKEQPWGQKNIQYF	TGTGCCAGCAGTAAAGAACAGCCCTGGGGGCAAAAAAACATTCAGTACTTC
-	TRBJ2-1	-	TRBV10-3	CAIRTTGGSYNEQFF	TGTGCCATCAGGACCACCGGGGGATCCTACAATGAGCAGTTCTTC
-	TRBJ2-5	-	TRBV27	CASTRRRGHQETQYF	TGTGCCAGCACTCGGCGGAGGGGACACCAAGAGACCCAGTACTTC
-	TRBJ1-1	-	TRBV27	CASSLSPMNTEAFF	TGTGCCAGCAGTTTAAGCCCCATGAACACTGAAGCTTTCTTT
-	TRBJ1-2	-	TRBV18	CASSPPTESYGYTF	TGTGCCAGCTCACCACCGACAGAATCCTATGGCTACACCTTC
TRBD2	TRBJ2-7	-	TRBV27	CASSDLGGEQYF	TGTGCCAGCAGTGACTTGGGAGGGGAGCAGTACTTC
TRBD2	TRBJ2-7	-	TRBV7-6	CASTGLAGSYEQYF	TGTGCCAGCACCGGACTAGCGGGCTCCTACGAGCAGTACTTC
-	TRBJ1-1	-	TRBV10-3	CAIGYEGAFF	TGTGCCATCGGGTACGAGGGAGCTTTCTTT
TRBD1	TRBJ2-7	-	TRBV27	CASSNLDRGPYEQYF	TGTGCCAGCAGTAACCTGGACAGGGGCCCCTACGAGCAGTACTTC
TRBD1	TRBJ2-7	-	TRBV27	CASSSTGGFSYEQYF	TGTGCCAGCAGTTCGACAGGGGGGTTTTCCTACGAGCAGTACTTC
TRBD1	TRBJ1-2	-	TRBV5-4	CASSPGQGDYGYTF	TGTGCCAGCAGCCCCGGACAGGGAGACTATGGCTACACCTTC